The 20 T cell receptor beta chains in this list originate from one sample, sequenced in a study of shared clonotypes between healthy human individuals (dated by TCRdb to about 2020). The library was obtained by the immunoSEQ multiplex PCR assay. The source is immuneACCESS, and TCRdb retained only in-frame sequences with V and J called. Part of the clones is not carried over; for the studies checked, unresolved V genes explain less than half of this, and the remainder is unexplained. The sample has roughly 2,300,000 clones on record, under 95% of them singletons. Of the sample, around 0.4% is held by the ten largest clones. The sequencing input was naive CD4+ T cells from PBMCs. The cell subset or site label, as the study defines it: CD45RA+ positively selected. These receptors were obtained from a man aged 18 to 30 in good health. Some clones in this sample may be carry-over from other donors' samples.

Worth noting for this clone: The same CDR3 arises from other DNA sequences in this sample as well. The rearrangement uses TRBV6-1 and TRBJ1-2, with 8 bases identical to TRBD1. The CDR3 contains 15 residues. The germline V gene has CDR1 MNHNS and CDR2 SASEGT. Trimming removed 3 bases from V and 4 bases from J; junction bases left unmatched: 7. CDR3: CASSEVDRGSYGYTF. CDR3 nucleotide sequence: TGTGCCAGCAGTGAGGTTGACAGGGGTAGCTATGGCTACACCTTC.

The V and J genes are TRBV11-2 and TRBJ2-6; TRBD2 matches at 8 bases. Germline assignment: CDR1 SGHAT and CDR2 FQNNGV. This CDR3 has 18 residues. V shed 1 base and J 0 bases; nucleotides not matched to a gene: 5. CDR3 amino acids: CASSLGVAGSSGANVLTF. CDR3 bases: TGTGCCAGCAGCTTAGGAGTAGCGGGGTCCTCTGGGGCCAACGTCCTGACTTTC. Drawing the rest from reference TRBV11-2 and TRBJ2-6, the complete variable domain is EAGVAQSPRYKIIEKRQSVAFWCNPISGHATLYWYQQILGQGPKLLIQFQNNGVVDDSQLPKDRFSAERLKGVDSTLKIQPAKLEDSAVYLCASSLGVAGSSGANVLTFGAGSRLTVL.

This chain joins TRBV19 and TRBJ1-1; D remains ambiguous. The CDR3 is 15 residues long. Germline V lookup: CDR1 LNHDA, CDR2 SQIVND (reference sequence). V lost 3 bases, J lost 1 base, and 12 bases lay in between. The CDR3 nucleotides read TGTGCCAGTAGTATCATAGCGGCGGGGAACACTGAAGCTTTCTTT. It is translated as CASSIIAAGNTEAFF.

Written as DNA, the CDR3 is TGTGCCAGCAGCTTCCGACAGGGGGCAACGCAGTATTTT. Encoded protein: CASSFRQGATQYF. The rearrangement links TRBV9 to TRBJ2-3, with 10 bases matching TRBD1. With V trimmed by 4 bases and J by 9 bases, 5 bases remained unmatched. There are 13 residues in the CDR3. Germline CDR1 and CDR2: SGDLS and YYNGEE. The whole variable domain, filled in from reference TRBV9 and TRBJ2-3, reads DSGVTQTPKHLITATGQRVTLRCSPRSGDLSVYWYQQSLDQGLQFLIQYYNGEERAKGNILERFSAQQFPDLHSELNLSSLELGDSALYFCASSFRQGATQYFGPGTRLTVL.

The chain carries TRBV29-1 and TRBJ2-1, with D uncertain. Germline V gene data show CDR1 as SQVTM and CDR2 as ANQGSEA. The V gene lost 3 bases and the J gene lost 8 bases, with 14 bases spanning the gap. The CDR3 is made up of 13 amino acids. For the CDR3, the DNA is TGCAGCGTTGAGGGCATGGGGATCTATGAGCAGTTCTTC. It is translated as CSVEGMGIYEQFF.

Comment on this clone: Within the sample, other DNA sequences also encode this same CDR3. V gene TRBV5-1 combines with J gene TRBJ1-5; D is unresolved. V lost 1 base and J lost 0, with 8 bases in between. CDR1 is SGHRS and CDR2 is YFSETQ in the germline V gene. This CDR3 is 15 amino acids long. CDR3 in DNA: TGCGCCAGCAGCTTGACCGGAGATAGCAATCAGCCCCAGCATTTT. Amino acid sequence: CASSLTGDSNQPQHF.

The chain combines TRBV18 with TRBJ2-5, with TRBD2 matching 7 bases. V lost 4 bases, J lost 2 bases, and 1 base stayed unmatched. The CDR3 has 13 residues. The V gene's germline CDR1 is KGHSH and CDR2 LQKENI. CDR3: CASSRGGQETQYF. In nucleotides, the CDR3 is TGTGCCAGCTCACGGGGGGGGCAAGAGACCCAGTACTTC.

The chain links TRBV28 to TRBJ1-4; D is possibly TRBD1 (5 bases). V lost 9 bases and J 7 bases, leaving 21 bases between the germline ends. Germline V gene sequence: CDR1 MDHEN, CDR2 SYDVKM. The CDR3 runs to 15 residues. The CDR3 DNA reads TGTGCCAGTCGCGAACCCCAGGGTCTTGGTGAAAAACTGTTTTTT. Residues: CASREPQGLGEKLFF.

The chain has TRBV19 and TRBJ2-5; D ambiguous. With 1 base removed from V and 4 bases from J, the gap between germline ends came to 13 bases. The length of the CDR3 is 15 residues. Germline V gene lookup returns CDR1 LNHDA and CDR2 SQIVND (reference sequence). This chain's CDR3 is CASSIGGFPRETQYF. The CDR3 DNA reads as TGTGCCAGTAGTATAGGTGGGTTCCCTAGAGAGACCCAGTACTTC.

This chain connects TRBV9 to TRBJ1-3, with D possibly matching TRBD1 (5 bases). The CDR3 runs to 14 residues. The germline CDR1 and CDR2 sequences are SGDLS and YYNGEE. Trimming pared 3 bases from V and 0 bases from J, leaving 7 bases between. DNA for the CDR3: TGTGCCAGCAGCGGACAGTACTCTGGAAACACCATATATTTT. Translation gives CASSGQYSGNTIYF.

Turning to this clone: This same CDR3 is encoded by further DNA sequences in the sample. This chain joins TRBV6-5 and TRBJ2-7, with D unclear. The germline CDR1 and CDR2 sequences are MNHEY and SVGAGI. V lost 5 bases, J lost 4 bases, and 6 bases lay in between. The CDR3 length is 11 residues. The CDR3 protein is CASSDRYEQYF. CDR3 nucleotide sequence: TGTGCCAGCAGTGATCGGTACGAGCAGTACTTC.

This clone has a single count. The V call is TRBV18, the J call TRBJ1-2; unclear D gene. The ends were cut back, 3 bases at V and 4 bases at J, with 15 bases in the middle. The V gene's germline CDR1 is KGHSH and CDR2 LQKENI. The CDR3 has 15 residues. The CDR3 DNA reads TGTGCCAGCTCACCCGATTCGGCAGGCTTCTATGGCTACACCTTC. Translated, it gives CASSPDSAGFYGYTF.

CDR3 in amino acids: CASSLLAVNTEAFF. For the CDR3, the DNA is TGTGCCAGCAGCTTACTGGCGGTGAACACTGAAGCTTTCTTT. The chain is built from TRBV7-3 and TRBJ1-1; D unresolved. The CDR3 extends over 14 amino acids. Germline V gene data show CDR1 as SGHTA and CDR2 as FQGTGA. V lost 2 bases and J 0 bases, leaving 7 bases between the germline ends. Drawing the rest from reference TRBV7-3 and TRBJ1-1, the complete variable domain is GAGVSQTPSNKVTEKGKYVELRCDPISGHTALYWYRQSLGQGPEFLIYFQGTGAADDSGLPNDRFFAVRPEGSVSTLKIQRTERGDSAVYLCASSLLAVNTEAFFGQGTRLTVV.

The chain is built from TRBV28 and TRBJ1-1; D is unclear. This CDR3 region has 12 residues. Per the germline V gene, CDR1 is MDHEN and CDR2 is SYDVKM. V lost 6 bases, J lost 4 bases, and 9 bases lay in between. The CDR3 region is CASRRYGTEAFF. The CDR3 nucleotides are TGTGCCAGCAGACGATACGGCACTGAAGCTTTCTTT.

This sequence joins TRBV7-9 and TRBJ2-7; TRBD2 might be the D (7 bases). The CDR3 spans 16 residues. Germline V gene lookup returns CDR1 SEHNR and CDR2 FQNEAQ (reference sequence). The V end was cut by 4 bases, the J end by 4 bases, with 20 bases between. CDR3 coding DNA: TGTGCCAGCAGCTCACTAATCTCGGGGGGCGGGTACGAGCAGTACTTC. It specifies CASSSLISGGGYEQYF.

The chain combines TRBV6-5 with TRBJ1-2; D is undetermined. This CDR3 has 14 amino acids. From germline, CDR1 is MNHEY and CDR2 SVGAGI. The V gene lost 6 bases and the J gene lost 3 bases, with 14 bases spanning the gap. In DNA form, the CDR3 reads TGTGCCAGCAGCCGTAATAGGGCGGACTATGGCTACACCTTC. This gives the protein CASSRNRADYGYTF.

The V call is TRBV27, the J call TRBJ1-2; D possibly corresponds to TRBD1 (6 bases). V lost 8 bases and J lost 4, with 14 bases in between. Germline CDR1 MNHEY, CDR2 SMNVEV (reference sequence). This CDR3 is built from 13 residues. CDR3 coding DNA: TGTGCCAGCGGATATATAGGGGGCTATGGCTACACCTTC. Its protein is CASGYIGGYGYTF.

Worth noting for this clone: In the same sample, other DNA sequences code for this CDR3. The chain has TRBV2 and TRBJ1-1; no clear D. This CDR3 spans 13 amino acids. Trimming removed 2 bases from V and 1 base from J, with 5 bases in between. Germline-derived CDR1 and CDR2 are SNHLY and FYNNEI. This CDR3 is CASSESGNTEAFF. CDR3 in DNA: TGTGCCAGCAGTGAATCGGGGAACACTGAAGCTTTCTTT.

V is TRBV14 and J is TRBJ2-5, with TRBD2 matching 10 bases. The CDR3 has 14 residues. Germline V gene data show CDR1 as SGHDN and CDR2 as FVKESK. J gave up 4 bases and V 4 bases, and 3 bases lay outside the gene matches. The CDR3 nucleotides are TGTGCCAGCAGCCCATTAGCGGGAGGAGAGACCCAGTACTTC. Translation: CASSPLAGGETQYF. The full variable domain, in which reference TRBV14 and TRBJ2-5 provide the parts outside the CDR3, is EAGVTQFPSHSVIEKGQTVTLRCDPISGHDNLYWYRRVMGKEIKFLLHFVKESKQDESGMPNNRFLAERTGGTYSTLKVQPAELEDSGVYFCASSPLAGGETQYFGPGTRLLVL.

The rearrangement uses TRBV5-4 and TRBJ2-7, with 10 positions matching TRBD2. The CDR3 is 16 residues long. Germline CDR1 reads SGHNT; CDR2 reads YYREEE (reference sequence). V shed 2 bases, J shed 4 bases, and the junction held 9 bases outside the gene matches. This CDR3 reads CASSFSAGGPGYEQYF. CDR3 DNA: TGTGCCAGCAGCTTCTCAGCGGGAGGGCCGGGGTACGAGCAGTACTTC.